This passage covers 18 T cell receptor beta chains from one sample sequenced in a study of immune evolution from preneoplasia to lung adenocarcinoma. Data came from immunoSEQ multiplex PCR; TCRdb stores just in-frame clones and leaves some out. The data hold several thousand clones, with around 80% observed a single time. Sequenced material: FFPE normal lung tissue adjacent to the tumor. These receptors came from a person aged 50-75 years with lung adenocarcinoma.

V is TRBV29-1 and J is TRBJ1-2; D is unresolved. CDR3 size: 12 residues. From germline, CDR1 is SQVTM and CDR2 ANQGSEA. V lost 2 bases, J lost 3 bases, and 7 bases lay in between. The DNA of the CDR3 is TGCAGCGTTGAATCCCATGACTATGGCTACACCTTC. It translates to CSVESHDYGYTF.

The rearrangement joins TRBV15 to TRBJ2-7, with 7 bases fitting TRBD2. With 0 bases clipped from V and 7 bases from J, the junction kept 3 bases outside the gene matches. Looked up from germline, CDR1 is LNHNV and CDR2 is YYDKDF (reference sequence). The CDR3 runs to 13 residues. DNA for the CDR3: TGTGCCACCAGCAGAGAGGGGGGGGAAGAGCAGTACTTC. Translated: CATSREGGEEQYF.

The rearrangement uses TRBV7-8 and TRBJ1-1, with D maybe TRBD1 (5 bases). With 6 bases removed from V and 5 bases from J, the gap between germline ends came to 19 bases. The CDR3 sequence is 15 residues long. CDR1 is SGHVS, CDR2 FQNEAQ, per germline. CDR3 loop: CASRGRVHKTTEAFF. CDR3 nucleotides: TGTGCCAGCAGGGGACGCGTTCATAAGACAACTGAAGCTTTCTTT.

Concerning this clone: Within the sample, other DNA sequences also encode this same CDR3. V usage is TRBV10-3 and J usage is TRBJ2-1; a possible D gene is TRBD2 (7 bases). Germline V gene data show CDR1 as ENHRY and CDR2 as SYGVKD. The CDR3 covers 13 residues. Trimming took 7 bases from V and 7 from J, leaving 14 bases between them. The CDR3 sequence: CAIKREGGNEQFF. CDR3 nucleotide sequence: TGTGCCATCAAGAGGGAGGGGGGTAATGAGCAGTTCTTC.

The V gene is TRBV6-5, the J gene TRBJ2-7, with D possibly being TRBD2 (6 bases). This CDR3 contains 15 residues. Germline assignment: CDR1 MNHEY and CDR2 SVGAGI. Trimming took off 9 bases at V and 0 bases at J, with 18 bases between the two ends. CDR3 loop: CASRTAGLSSYEQYF. The CDR3 nucleotides are TGTGCCAGTCGGACGGCGGGACTCAGCTCCTACGAGCAGTACTTC.

The chain has TRBV19 and TRBJ2-3; 7 nucleotides line up with TRBD2. CDR3 length: 16 amino acids. V shed 5 bases, J shed 8 bases, and the junction held 16 bases outside the gene matches. The germline V gene has CDR1 LNHDA and CDR2 SQIVND (reference sequence). CDR3: CASSDRGAGVGVTQYF. The CDR3 DNA reads TGTGCCAGTAGTGACCGGGGCGCGGGGGTTGGCGTTACGCAGTATTTT.

A single count supports this clone. The chain links TRBV6-5 to TRBJ2-7; no clear D. Trimming took off 6 bases at V and 0 bases at J, with 9 bases between the two ends. This CDR3 has 13 amino acids. Germline CDR1 MNHEY, CDR2 SVGAGI. DNA for the CDR3: TGTGCCAGCAGCCGACGGAACTCCTACGAGCAGTACTTC. It specifies CASSRRNSYEQYF.

V and J are TRBV29-1 and TRBJ2-7, with TRBD2 matching over 8 bases. This CDR3 has 13 residues. V shed 4 bases, J shed 4 bases, and the junction held 6 bases outside the gene matches. Germline values: CDR1 SQVTM, CDR2 ANQGSEA. CDR3 sequence reads: CSVVSGGRYEQYF. The CDR3 bases are TGCAGCGTTGTATCGGGAGGGAGATACGAGCAGTACTTC.

This sequence joins TRBV27 and TRBJ1-5; D is perhaps TRBD1 (5 bases). Germline V gene data show CDR1 as MNHEY and CDR2 as SMNVEV (reference sequence). This CDR3 has 14 amino acids. The germline V and J ends were trimmed by 0 bases and 7 bases, with 10 bases remaining between them. CDR3 bases: TGTGCCAGCAGTTTATCGTCGGGGGACCAGCCCCAGCATTTT. It specifies CASSLSSGDQPQHF.

The rearrangement links TRBV12-5 to TRBJ2-6; D tentatively fits TRBD1 or TRBD2 (5 bases each). The CDR3 is 15 amino acids. Germline V gives CDR1 LGHNT, CDR2 FRNRAP. The ends were cut back, 5 bases at V and 1 base at J, with 9 bases in the middle. The CDR3 region is CASGARESGANVLTF. The CDR3 coding sequence is TGTGCTAGTGGTGCCAGGGAGTCTGGGGCCAACGTCCTGACTTTC. The variable domain in full, completed from reference TRBV12-5 and TRBJ2-6, reads DARVTQTPRHKVTEMGQEVTMRCQPILGHNTVFWYRQTMMQGLELLAYFRNRAPLDDSGMPKDRFSAEMPDATLATLKIQPSEPRDSAVYFCASGARESGANVLTFGAGSRLTVL.

In its sample, this clone was seen a few times. V usage is TRBV2 and J usage is TRBJ1-5; perhaps TRBD1 as D (5 bases). Trimming shortened V by 6 bases and J by 4 bases, and 16 bases separated the two germline ends. CDR3 length: 15 amino acids. From germline, CDR1 is SNHLY and CDR2 FYNNEI. Here the CDR3 DNA reads TGTGCCAGCAGCACGCAGCAGGGAGGAAATCAGCCCCAGCATTTT. Translated, it gives CASSTQQGGNQPQHF.

A few counts support this clone. The V and J genes are TRBV20-1 and TRBJ2-1; the match to TRBD2 covers 8 bases. The CDR3 has 11 residues. Per the germline V gene, CDR1 is DFQATT and CDR2 is SNEGSKA (reference sequence). The CDR3 loop is CSSSGRVEQFF. CDR3 coding DNA: TGCAGCTCAAGCGGGAGAGTTGAGCAGTTCTTC.

The V call is TRBV30, the J call TRBJ1-4; D remains ambiguous. CDR1 and CDR2 (germline): GTSNPN, SVGIG (reference sequence). Trimming pared 3 bases from V and 3 bases from J, leaving 8 bases between. There are 13 residues in the CDR3. CDR3 loop: CAWSPGSNEKLFF. In DNA, the CDR3 is TGTGCCTGGAGCCCTGGGTCTAATGAAAAACTGTTTTTT.

This rearrangement joins TRBV30 to TRBJ2-2, with 9 bases lining up with TRBD2. CDR1 GTSNPN and CDR2 SVGIG come from the germline V gene (reference sequence). The CDR3 spans 15 residues. V lost 2 bases and J lost 6; bases outside the gene matches: 7. Here the CDR3 DNA reads TGTGCCTGGAGTCTAGGGACTAGCAACGCCGGGGAGCTGTTTTTT. Translation: CAWSLGTSNAGELFF.

The V gene is TRBV27, the J gene TRBJ2-5, with a tentative D call TRBD1 (5 bases). V gave up 1 base and J gave up 2 bases, with 8 bases separating them. Germline V gene data show CDR1 as MNHEY and CDR2 as SMNVEV (reference sequence). This CDR3 is 14 amino acids long. The CDR3 DNA reads TGTGCCAGCAGTTTATGGGGCGCACAAGAGACCCAGTACTTC. This translates into CASSLWGAQETQYF.

This chain joins TRBV2 and TRBJ1-5; D is unclear. V dropped 4 bases and J dropped 0 bases, with 16 bases sitting between them. Germline V gene lookup returns CDR1 SNHLY and CDR2 FYNNEI. This CDR3 is 17 amino acids long. CDR3 coding DNA: TGTGCCAGCAGTGCGTCCGGACTTCTCGTTAGCAATCAGCCCCAGCATTTT. Protein: CASSASGLLVSNQPQHF.

The rearrangement joins TRBV7-6 to TRBJ2-7, with TRBD1 matching over 8 bases. The V gene's germline CDR1 is SGHVS and CDR2 FNYEAQ. The CDR3 runs 15 residues. V shed 0 bases and J 1 base; nucleotides not matched to a gene: 2. The CDR3 DNA sequence: TGTGCCAGCAGCTTAGCTCAGGGGGCTTCCTACGAGCAGTACTTC. Protein sequence: CASSLAQGASYEQYF.

This clone was observed a few times. The V gene is TRBV29-1, the J gene TRBJ2-7; 8 bases are shared with TRBD1. Germline CDR1 SQVTM, CDR2 ANQGSEA. CDR3 length equals 12 residues. Germline trimming cut 3 bases from V and 6 bases from J; bases unmatched to any gene: 4. The CDR3 DNA reads TGCAGCGTTGATGGGGACAGGCTCGAGCAGTACTTC. Amino acid sequence: CSVDGDRLEQYF.